Each of the 17 T cell receptor beta chains below was sequenced from the same sample in a study of identical twins. TCRdb passed the 5' RACE reads through MiXCR, listing each CDR3 protein once. Among approximately 670,000 distinct CDR3 sequences listed, 5.5% to 7.5% were seen once. Material: naive T cells sorted from blood. These receptors originate from a man aged 18 to 35 in good health.

V and J are TRBV12-5 and TRBJ2-7; the match to TRBD2 covers 13 bases. Germline V gene sequence: CDR1 LGHNT, CDR2 FRNRAP. The CDR3 is 11 amino acids. CDR3 loop: CASGSGLAGFV. The CDR3 nucleotides are TGTGCTAGTGGTTCGGGACTAGCGGGGTTCGTC.

This clonotype was detected a few times. J is TRBJ2-1 and V is TRBV30; either TRBD1 or TRBD2 may fit D (5 bases each). Trimming cost V 5 bases and J 6 bases, with 14 bases left between them. This CDR3 spans 13 amino acids. Germline-derived CDR1 and CDR2 are GTSNPN and SVGIG (reference sequence). Written as DNA, the CDR3 is TGTGCCTGGGTCGGGACGGCCCTCAATGAGCAGTTCTTC. Translated: CAWVGTALNEQFF.

The V and J genes are TRBV30 and TRBJ1-1; a weak D match, TRBD1 (6 bases). The germline gives CDR1 GTSNPN, CDR2 SVGIG (reference sequence). V was shortened by 0 bases and J by 0 bases, with 11 bases between the two germline ends. This CDR3 contains 15 residues. In DNA, the CDR3 is TGTGCCTGGAGTGTGGCCAGGGGATTGAACACTGAAGCTTTCTTT. Protein product: CAWSVARGLNTEAFF.

About this clonotype: This may be a read error: a much more frequent sequence differs by one nucleotide. V gene TRBV5-1 combines with J gene TRBJ2-7; D remains ambiguous. Trimming stripped 1 base from V and 4 bases from J, with 12 bases between. The CDR3 consists of 14 residues. Germline CDR1 and CDR2: SGHRS and YFSETQ. CDR3 residues: CASSLTTVNYEQYF. In DNA, the CDR3 is TGCGCCAGCAGCTTGACTACAGTGAATTACGAGCAGTACTTC.

In this sample, this clonotype turned up many times. The chain couples TRBV4-3 to TRBJ2-7; perhaps D is TRBD1 or TRBD2 (5 bases each). Per the germline V gene, CDR1 is LGHNA and CDR2 is YSLEER. With 4 bases removed from V and 3 bases from J, the gap between germline ends came to 13 bases. CDR3 size: 14 residues. The CDR3: CASSRSGAYYEQYF. CDR3 nucleotide sequence: TGCGCCAGCAGCCGATCCGGGGCCTACTACGAGCAGTACTTC.

This clonotype has more than one count but fewer than ten. The chain uses TRBV11-2 and TRBJ2-2, with 10 nucleotides matching TRBD2. CDR3 length: 18 amino acids. Germline trimming cut 5 bases from V and 4 bases from J; bases unmatched to any gene: 13. Germline CDR1 SGHAT, CDR2 FQNNGV. The CDR3 region is CASSPRSSSGRGTGELFF. CDR3 coding DNA: TGTGCCAGCAGCCCAAGGTCCTCTAGCGGGAGAGGCACCGGGGAGCTGTTTTTT.

The table lists this clonotype with many counts. The chain carries TRBV4-3 and TRBJ2-1; 7 bases agree with TRBD2. This CDR3 comprises 14 residues. The V and J ends lost 1 base and 9 bases, in that order; junction bases with no gene match: 6. Germline V gene sequence: CDR1 LGHNA, CDR2 YSLEER. The CDR3 DNA reads as TGCGCCAGCAGCCAAGGTGGGAGGGCCGGTGAGCAGTTCTTC. Translating it yields CASSQGGRAGEQFF.

This clonotype was detected ten times or more. This chain links TRBV6-1 with TRBJ2-5; a weak D match, TRBD1 (6 bases). Germline-derived CDR1 and CDR2 are MNHNS and SASEGT. CDR3 size: 14 residues. Trimming removed 6 bases at V and 1 base at J, with 12 bases between. CDR3: CASRDRQLQETQYF. For the CDR3, the DNA is TGTGCCAGCAGGGACAGACAGCTCCAAGAGACCCAGTACTTC.

This clonotype was seen a few times. This chain's CDR3 is CASSYPPSYGYTF. The CDR3 region has the DNA TGTGCCAGCAGCTATCCCCCCAGCTATGGCTACACCTTC. The V and J genes are TRBV11-2 and TRBJ1-2; unclear D gene. The CDR3 is made up of 13 amino acids. In germline, CDR1 is SGHAT, CDR2 FQNNGV. V was trimmed by 4 bases and J by 4 bases, leaving 10 bases between them.

This clonotype was seen ten or more times. The chain employs TRBV6-5 and TRBJ2-2, with D perhaps TRBD2 (6 bases). Between the trimmed V and J ends, which lost 0 bases and 4 bases, there was a span of 9 bases. Looked up from germline, CDR1 is MNHEY and CDR2 is SVGAGI. The CDR3 has 15 residues. CDR3 bases: TGTGCCAGCAGTTACTCGGCTAGCGCCACCGGGGAGCTGTTTTTT. Translated, it gives CASSYSASATGELFF.

J is TRBJ1-2 and V is TRBV7-8, with D perhaps matching TRBD1 (6 bases). The CDR3 contains 15 residues. Germline V gene lookup returns CDR1 SGHVS and CDR2 FQNEAQ. V lost 5 bases and J 5 bases, leaving 18 bases between the germline ends. The CDR3 sequence: CASSPFGGGQYGYTF. The CDR3 nucleotides are TGTGCCAGCAGCCCCTTCGGGGGCGGTCAGTATGGCTACACCTTC.

The sample holds many counts of this clonotype. At one end the junction does not follow the germline gene, possibly because of a read error. This chain uses TRBV12-3 or TRBV12-4 with TRBJ2-1, with unresolved D. CDR3 length: 11 amino acids. CDR3 amino acids: CASSFYDEQFF. The CDR3 bases are TGTGCCAGCAGTTTCTACGATGAGCAGTTCTTC.

There are many counts of this clonotype. V is TRBV6-6 and J is TRBJ2-1; 13 bases match TRBD2. The CDR3 totals 13 residues. Germline CDR1 reads MNHNY; CDR2 reads SVGAGI (reference sequence). V was clipped by 4 bases and J by 15 bases; unmatched bases: 6. DNA of the CDR3: TGTGCCAGCAGTTTAGGGACTAGCGGGAAGGGGTTCTTC. Its protein product is CASSLGTSGKGFF.

This clonotype was detected only a few times. This chain uses TRBV11-2 with TRBJ1-2; no firm D call. This CDR3 region has 13 residues. Germline V gene sequence: CDR1 SGHAT, CDR2 FQNNGV. Trimming cost V 0 bases and J 8 bases, with 10 bases left between them. This CDR3 is CASSLDRDGGYTF. CDR3 nucleotides: TGTGCCAGCAGCTTAGATCGAGACGGCGGCTACACCTTC.

In its sample, this clonotype was seen a few times. The chain joins TRBV18 to TRBJ2-7, with TRBD1 matching over 9 bases. J lost 3 bases, V lost 7 bases, and 7 bases had no gene match. Per germline, CDR1 KGHSH and CDR2 LQKENI. The CDR3 spans 14 residues. The CDR3 coding sequence is TGTGCCAGCTGGCCGGGACAGGGCGGCTACGAGCAGTACTTC. This codes for CASWPGQGGYEQYF.

This clonotype was picked up many times. The chain combines TRBV12-3 or TRBV12-4 with TRBJ1-1, with D hard to call. CDR3 length: 15 residues. With 5 bases removed from V and 1 base from J, the gap between germline ends came to 14 bases. The CDR3 DNA follows: TGTGCCAGCAGTATGGGTGGTGGTGGGAACACTGAAGCTTTCTTT. Protein product: CASSMGGGGNTEAFF.

There are many counts of this clonotype. The CDR3 DNA reads as TGTGCCAGCAGCCCATACGGGAGTGGCAACATTCAGTACTTC. This gives the protein CASSPYGSGNIQYF. V and J are TRBV5-4 and TRBJ2-4; possible D gene TRBD2, 6 bases. V lost 4 bases and J lost 7, with 15 bases in between. From germline, CDR1 is SGHNT and CDR2 YYREEE (reference sequence). The CDR3 loop spans 14 amino acids. The whole variable domain, filled in from reference TRBV5-4 and TRBJ2-4, reads ETGVTQSPTHLIKTRGQQVTLRCSSQSGHNTVSWYQQALGQGPQFIFQYYREEENGRGNFPPRFSGLQFPNYSSELNVNALELDDSALYLCASSPYGSGNIQYFGAGTRLSVL.